The sequence of this TCR beta chain was determined in a study of T cell responses to AZD1222 COVID-19 vaccine. Some clones are missing from TCRdb's copy, which holds only in-frame ones; the method was immunoSEQ multiplex PCR. This table has 130,000 to 150,000 clones, roughly 91% appearing once. CDR3 length equals 17 residues. CDR1 is SGHKS, CDR2 YYEKEE, per germline (reference sequence). The V gene lost 0 bases and the J gene lost 0 bases, with 13 bases spanning the gap. Sequenced material: peripheral blood, taken on day 0 of AZD1222 vaccination. The TCR sequence derives from an adult in good health. J is TRBJ1-5 and V is TRBV5-5; no clear D gene. The DNA of the CDR3 is TGTGCCAGCAGCTTGGGCCTTCAGGTATTTAGCAATCAGCCCCAGCATTTT. Its protein is CASSLGLQVFSNQPQHF.